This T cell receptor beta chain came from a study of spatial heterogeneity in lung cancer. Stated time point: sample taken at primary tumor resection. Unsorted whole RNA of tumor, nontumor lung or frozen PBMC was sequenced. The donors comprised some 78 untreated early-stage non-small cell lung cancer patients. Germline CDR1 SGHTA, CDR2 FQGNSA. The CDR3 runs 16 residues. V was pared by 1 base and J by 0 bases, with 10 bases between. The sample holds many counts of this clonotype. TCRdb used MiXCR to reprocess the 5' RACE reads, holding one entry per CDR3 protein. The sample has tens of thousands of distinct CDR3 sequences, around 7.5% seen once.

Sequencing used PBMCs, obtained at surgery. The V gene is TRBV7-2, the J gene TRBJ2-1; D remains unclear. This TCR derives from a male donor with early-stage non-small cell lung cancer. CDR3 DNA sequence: TGTGCCAGCAGCTTAGGGGCCACGTACTCCTACAATGAGCAGTTCTTC. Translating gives CASSLGATYSYNEQFF.